This T cell receptor beta chain was observed in a study of blood T cells in healthy people across ages. Study outcomes and limitations: The fall in TCR beta diversity per million T cells was roughly linear with age.

Ranging in age from about 6 to 90, the donors were healthy Caucasian individuals from Russia. Germline assignment: CDR1 SGDLS and CDR2 YYNGEE. Trimming took off 0 bases at V and 8 bases at J, with 11 bases between the two ends. This CDR3 has 13 amino acids. Then a second PCR, running about 7 to 11 cycles, was carried out with a sample-barcoded 5' primer and a J-beta primer mix. Each cDNA molecule, via a template-switch adaptor with 12 random nucleotides, was tagged. Each single sample gave us at least 2.5 million CDR3-containing paired-end reads. TCRdb itself ran the 5' RACE reads through MiXCR, one entry per CDR3 protein. The sample carries about 700,000 distinct CDR3 sequences, about 34% recorded once. This clonotype appeared many times. Its antigen is not identified.

The genes are TRBV9 and TRBJ1-1, with D tentatively TRBD1 (5 bases). Sequenced sample: blood. The TCR originated in a woman aged 80 or over in good health. The CDR3 nucleotides are TGTGCCAGCAGCGTAGTGCGACAGAGCGAAGCTTTCTTT. This sequence encodes CASSVVRQSEAFF.